The clone carrying this T cell receptor (beta chain) showed up just a few times. Its antigen is undetermined. PCR primers comprised 60 Vbeta and 13 Jbeta primers. Clones were sequenced by immunoSEQ multiplex PCR, and TCRdb holds only the in-frame ones, with some missing. The sample has 90,000 to 130,000 clones; about three quarters are singletons. The CDR3 loop spans 15 amino acids. V lost 5 bases to trimming and J lost 2 bases, with 13 bases between them. Germline V gene data show CDR1 as LNHDA and CDR2 as SQIVND (reference sequence). This sample stems from a study of cytomegalovirus exposure and HLA in healthy donors. Study-wide background: Across under 450 genotyped donors, about 86% landed in the Caucasian-associated ancestry cluster.

Study outcomes and limitations: It is likely that the observed cluster of highly shared sequence variants was a sequencing artifact. Later findings reportedly placed an Asian-associated ancestry cluster below the approximately 670-donor mean for N-insertions.

The V gene is TRBV19, the J gene TRBJ2-1, with D possibly being TRBD1 (5 bases). The sequence was collected from a woman aged 55 to 70 in good health and CMV-seropositive. The sample was PBMCs. CDR3 amino acids: CASSGAASTYNEQFF. CDR3 nucleotide sequence: TGTGCCAGTAGTGGGGCAGCCTCCACCTACAATGAGCAGTTCTTC.